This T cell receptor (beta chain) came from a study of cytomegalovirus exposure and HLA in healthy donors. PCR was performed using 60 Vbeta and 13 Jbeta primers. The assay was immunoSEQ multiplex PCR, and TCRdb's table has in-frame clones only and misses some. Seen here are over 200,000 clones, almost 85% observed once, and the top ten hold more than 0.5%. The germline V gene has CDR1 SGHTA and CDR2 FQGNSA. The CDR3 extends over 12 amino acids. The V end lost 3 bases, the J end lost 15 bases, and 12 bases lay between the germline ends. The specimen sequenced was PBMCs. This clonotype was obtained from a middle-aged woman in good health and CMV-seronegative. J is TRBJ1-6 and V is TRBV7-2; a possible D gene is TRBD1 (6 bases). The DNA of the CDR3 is TGTGCCAGCAGCTTTACAGGGACGGGCCTCCACTTT. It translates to CASSFTGTGLHF.